This T cell receptor beta chain appears in the sequencing data of a study of regulatory and conventional T cells in RAG deficiency. The repertoire was sequenced with immunoSEQ multiplex PCR; TCRdb's copy has only in-frame clones and lacks some. The sample carries around 12,000 clones, 85% to 95% recorded once. General study results and limits: Shannon entropy was markedly lower and Simpson indices higher in RAG-deficient patients than control T-cell subsets.

This CDR3 is 13 amino acids long. Between the trimmed V and J ends, which lost 7 bases and 4 bases, there was a span of 12 bases. CDR1 MDHEN and CDR2 SYDVKM come from the germline V gene. To note about this clone: The antigen remains undetermined.

Genomic DNA came from blood conventional CD4+ T cells gated CD25-low CD127-high. The same specimen was also included in a second study, on regulatory T cells. As that study records: The PCR used 52 TRBV and 13 TRBJ primers.

This sequence joins TRBV28 and TRBJ2-3, with D perhaps being TRBD1 or TRBD2 (6 bases each). The sequenced sample was CD4+ effector T cells sorted from blood. The receptor comes from a human donor in good health. The CDR3 here is CASTEGVADTQYF. The CDR3, as DNA: TGTGCCAGCACGGAGGGGGTTGCAGATACGCAGTATTTT.